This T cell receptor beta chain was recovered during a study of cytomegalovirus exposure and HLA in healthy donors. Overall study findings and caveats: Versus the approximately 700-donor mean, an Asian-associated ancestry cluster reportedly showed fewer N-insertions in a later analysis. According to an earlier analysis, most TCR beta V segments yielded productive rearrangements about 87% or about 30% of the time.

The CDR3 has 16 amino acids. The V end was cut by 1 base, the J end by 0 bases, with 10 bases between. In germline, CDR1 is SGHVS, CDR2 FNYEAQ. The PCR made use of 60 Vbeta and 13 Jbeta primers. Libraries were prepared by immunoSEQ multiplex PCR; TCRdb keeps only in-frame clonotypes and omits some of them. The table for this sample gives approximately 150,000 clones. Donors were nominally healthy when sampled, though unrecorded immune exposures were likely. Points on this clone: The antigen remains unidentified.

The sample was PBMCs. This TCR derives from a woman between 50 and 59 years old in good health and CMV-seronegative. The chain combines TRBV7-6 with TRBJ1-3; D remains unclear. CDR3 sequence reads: CASSLGFNSSGNTIYF. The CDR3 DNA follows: TGTGCCAGCAGCTTAGGATTTAATAGCTCTGGAAACACCATATATTTT.